The 28 T cell receptor beta chains below were found in one sample sequenced in a study of T cell responses to AZD1222 COVID-19 vaccine. Sequencing was performed with immunoSEQ multiplex PCR; in TCRdb, only in-frame clones are kept and a portion is missing. The sample carries about 140,000 clones, roughly 88% recorded once. The material sequenced was peripheral blood, taken 28 days after the second dose of the MenACWY control vaccine. Every receptor here comes from an adult who received the MenACWY meningococcal vaccine as a control.

V usage is TRBV30 and J usage is TRBJ1-1, with 8 positions matching TRBD1. Trimming took 5 bases from V and 5 from J; bases not matched to a gene: 13. The CDR3 consists of 15 residues. In germline, CDR1 is GTSNPN, CDR2 SVGIG (reference sequence). CDR3 sequence (DNA): TGTGCCTGGTCGCCTGGACAGGGAGTGAGAACTGAAGCTTTCTTT. Protein product: CAWSPGQGVRTEAFF.

The rearrangement joins TRBV4-1 to TRBJ1-1; no reliable D call. Looked up from germline, CDR1 is MGHRA and CDR2 is YSYEKL. V lost 4 bases, J lost 0 bases, and 9 bases lay in between. The CDR3 loop spans 14 amino acids. CDR3 nucleotide sequence: TGCGCCAGCAGCCTAAATCGGATGAACACTGAAGCTTTCTTT. Translating gives CASSLNRMNTEAFF.

The V call is TRBV27, the J call TRBJ1-1, with 7 nucleotides matching TRBD1. Germline V gene lookup returns CDR1 MNHEY and CDR2 SMNVEV (reference sequence). V lost 5 bases and J lost 6; bases outside the gene matches: 6. There are 13 residues in the CDR3. CDR3 in DNA: TGTGCCAGCAGTCAGACAGGGCTCGCTGAAGCTTTCTTT. As protein: CASSQTGLAEAFF.

This clone has a handful of counts. V is TRBV27 and J is TRBJ1-2, with D maybe TRBD1 (5 bases). The ends were cut back, 5 bases at V and 4 bases at J, with 14 bases in the middle. CDR3 length equals 14 residues. CDR1 is MNHEY and CDR2 is SMNVEV in the germline V gene (reference sequence). For the CDR3, the DNA is TGTGCCAGCAGTGCCCGACAGACCCTCTATGGCTACACCTTC. Translating it yields CASSARQTLYGYTF.

This clone is a singleton in its sample. The chain couples TRBV7-9 to TRBJ1-2, with D tentatively TRBD1 (5 bases). There are 17 residues in the CDR3. V was clipped by 4 bases and J by 4 bases, with 22 bases between them. Germline CDR1 SEHNR, CDR2 FQNEAQ (reference sequence). CDR3: CASSSGFSRSNPYGYTF. The DNA of the CDR3 is TGTGCCAGCAGCTCAGGGTTTAGTCGGTCTAACCCCTATGGCTACACCTTC.

The genes are TRBV2 and TRBJ1-2, with no clear D. CDR1 is SNHLY and CDR2 is FYNNEI in the germline V gene. The CDR3 loop spans 17 amino acids. Trimming shortened V by 7 bases and J by 3 bases, and 24 bases separated the two germline ends. CDR3 DNA: TGTGCCAGCACCCCTGAAGCAGGTGCGGGCGGATACTATGGCTACACCTTC. This gives the protein CASTPEAGAGGYYGYTF.

The rearrangement uses TRBV6-5 and TRBJ1-5; D is perhaps TRBD1 (5 bases). CDR1 MNHEY and CDR2 SVGAGI come from the germline V gene. CDR3 length: 13 residues. V lost 7 bases, J lost 1 base, and 8 bases lay in between. The CDR3 protein is CASKGMSNQPQHF. In DNA form, the CDR3 reads TGTGCCAGCAAGGGGATGAGCAATCAGCCCCAGCATTTT.

This chain links TRBV11-1 with TRBJ1-2; no definite D call. Trimming shortened V by 0 bases and J by 4 bases, and 12 bases separated the two germline ends. This CDR3 contains 15 residues. From germline, CDR1 is SGHAT and CDR2 FQDESV (reference sequence). The CDR3 nucleotides are TGTGCCAGCAGCTTAGCGAACACCCAACGCTATGGCTACACCTTC. Translation gives CASSLANTQRYGYTF.

The CDR3: CASSLGQGAMNTEAFF. DNA for the CDR3: TGTGCCAGCAGCTTGGGGCAGGGCGCCATGAACACTGAAGCTTTCTTT. The V call is TRBV5-4, the J call TRBJ1-1; a possible D gene is TRBD1 (5 bases). The germline V gene has CDR1 SGHNT and CDR2 YYREEE (reference sequence). Trimming stripped 0 bases from V and 0 bases from J, with 12 bases between. The CDR3 is made up of 16 amino acids.

This chain connects TRBV4-1 to TRBJ1-5; TRBD1 is a possible D gene (5 bases). The germline V gene has CDR1 MGHRA and CDR2 YSYEKL. Trimming shortened V by 4 bases and J by 4 bases, and 14 bases separated the two germline ends. The CDR3 is made up of 15 amino acids. The CDR3 DNA follows: TGCGCCAGCAGCCCCTCTGTCCAGGGAAATCAGCCCCAGCATTTT. This translates into CASSPSVQGNQPQHF.

This clone was detected once. The DNA for the CDR3 is TGTGCCAGCAGCCAACGTCGTACGTCTGAGCAGTTCTTC. Its translation is CASSQRRTSEQFF. V usage is TRBV3-1 (or the pseudogene TRBV3-2) and J usage is TRBJ2-1; D is uncertain. Trimming stripped 2 bases from V and 9 bases from J, with 11 bases between. The CDR3 has 13 amino acids. Germline lookup yields CDR1 LGHDT and CDR2 YNNKEL (reference sequence).

The chain uses TRBV14 and TRBJ2-5; D possibly matches TRBD1 or TRBD2 (7 bases each). With 9 bases removed from V and 4 bases from J, the gap between germline ends came to 21 bases. Germline values: CDR1 SGHDN, CDR2 FVKESK. The CDR3 consists of 15 residues. The chain's CDR3 is CASSPQGGRGETQYF. The CDR3 DNA reads as TGTGCCAGTTCCCCCCAGGGGGGGCGAGGAGAGACCCAGTACTTC.

The gene calls are TRBV9 and TRBJ1-6; D uncertain. The germline CDR1 and CDR2 sequences are SGDLS and YYNGEE. With 0 bases removed from V and 0 bases from J, the gap between germline ends came to 7 bases. CDR3 length equals 16 residues. The CDR3, as DNA: TGTGCCAGCAGCGTAGGGCAGTTCTCCTATAATTCACCCCTCCACTTT. This gives the protein CASSVGQFSYNSPLHF.

The chain uses TRBV12-3 or TRBV12-4 and TRBJ1-2; D is unclear. Trimming removed 3 bases from V and 5 bases from J, with 10 bases in between. The CDR3 extends over 13 amino acids. DNA of the CDR3: TGTGCCAGCAGTTTTATGAAGAGTTATGGCTACACCTTC. Its protein is CASSFMKSYGYTF.

The chain uses TRBV2 and TRBJ1-2; TRBD1 agrees at 7 bases. The germline gives CDR1 SNHLY, CDR2 FYNNEI. V shed 9 bases and J 8 bases; nucleotides not matched to a gene: 18. The CDR3 sequence is 15 residues long. CDR3 sequence reads: CAREAGGSISRGYTF. CDR3 DNA: TGTGCCAGAGAGGCAGGGGGAAGCATAAGTAGGGGCTACACCTTC.

The rearrangement links TRBV5-1 to TRBJ1-4; 8 bases are shared with TRBD1. The germline V gene encodes CDR1 SGHRS and CDR2 YFSETQ. This CDR3 contains 15 residues. The trim removed 2 bases at V and 3 bases at J, leaving 3 bases unmatched. CDR3 sequence: CASSLQGGPNEKLFF. CDR3 bases: TGCGCCAGCAGCTTACAGGGGGGCCCTAATGAAAAACTGTTTTTT.

The chain couples TRBV7-2 to TRBJ2-7; possibly TRBD1 for D (6 bases). The CDR3 consists of 14 residues. The germline gives CDR1 SGHTA, CDR2 FQGNSA. Trimming stripped 4 bases from V and 4 bases from J, with 14 bases between. CDR3 sequence reads: CASSYKTGSYEQYF. In DNA form, the CDR3 reads TGTGCCAGCAGCTATAAGACAGGAAGTTACGAGCAGTACTTC. The complete variable domain, with remaining parts taken from reference TRBV7-2 and TRBJ2-7, reads GAGVSQSPSNKVTEKGKDVELRCDPISGHTALYWYRQSLGQGLEFLIYFQGNSAPDKSGLPSDRFSAERTGGSVSTLTIQRTQQEDSAVYLCASSYKTGSYEQYFGPGTRLTVT.

The chain links TRBV12-1 to TRBJ2-7; the DNA was not used to check the table's D call, TRBD2. TRBV12-1 is a pseudogene segment. The CDR3 is made up of 15 amino acids. CDR3 in amino acids: CASSLSLAGSYEQYF. The CDR3, as DNA: TGTGCCAGCAGCCTCAGCCTAGCGGGGTCCTACGAGCAGTACTTC.

This chain uses TRBV6-2 or TRBV6-3 with TRBJ2-7, with unresolved D. This CDR3 region has 10 residues. Germline V lookup: CDR1 MNHEY, CDR2 SVGEGT. The V end was cut by 6 bases, the J end by 6 bases, with 6 bases between. The DNA of the CDR3 is TGTGCCAGCAGCTGGCCCGAGCAGTACTTC. It is translated as CASSWPEQYF.

The chain carries TRBV28 and TRBJ2-5, with D possibly TRBD2 on 6 matching bases. The germline V gene has CDR1 MDHEN and CDR2 SYDVKM. Trimming took off 8 bases at V and 4 bases at J, with 11 bases between the two ends. There are 12 residues in the CDR3. The CDR3 here is CASVQGGETQYF. DNA for the CDR3: TGTGCCAGCGTTCAGGGAGGAGAGACCCAGTACTTC.

The chain recombines TRBV20-1 with TRBJ2-1; D is perhaps TRBD2 (6 bases). The germline V and J ends were trimmed by 6 bases and 6 bases, with 9 bases remaining between them. This CDR3 is 11 amino acids long. Germline-derived CDR1 and CDR2 are DFQATT and SNEGSKA (reference sequence). Written as DNA, the CDR3 is TGCAGTGCGCCGGAGGGCAATGAGCAGTTCTTC. This gives the protein CSAPEGNEQFF.

The V and J genes are TRBV6-6 and TRBJ1-1; the D is unclear. The ends were cut back, 7 bases at V and 6 bases at J, with 9 bases in the middle. Germline assignment: CDR1 MNHNY and CDR2 SVGAGI (reference sequence). CDR3 length equals 11 residues. The CDR3 sequence is CASNIGAEAFF. CDR3 nucleotide sequence: TGTGCCAGCAATATCGGGGCTGAAGCTTTCTTT.

For this clone: At one of its ends the junction is not consistent with the germline gene, which may arise from a read error. CDR3 region: CASSPTSLNTGDLFF. In DNA, the CDR3 is TGTGCCAGCAGCCCGACTAGCCTAAACACCGGGGATCTGTTTTTT. This sequence joins TRBV3-1 (or the pseudogene TRBV3-2) and TRBJ2-2; 7 bases match TRBD2. CDR1 LGHDT and CDR2 YNNKEL come from the germline V gene (reference sequence). The CDR3 covers 15 residues.

This chain joins TRBV24-1 and TRBJ2-7; 7 nucleotides agree with TRBD2. This CDR3 is 13 amino acids long. The V gene's germline CDR1 is KGHDR and CDR2 SFDVKD. V shed 3 bases and J 6 bases; nucleotides not matched to a gene: 4. The CDR3 nucleotides read TGTGCCACCAGTGATGAGACTAGCCCCGAGCAGTACTTC. Translated, it gives CATSDETSPEQYF.

The chain is built from TRBV3-1 (or the pseudogene TRBV3-2) and TRBJ2-2; possibly TRBD1 for D (5 bases). Deletions cut 4 bases from V and 0 bases from J, with 12 bases between. CDR1 and CDR2 from the germline V gene are LGHDT and YNNKEL (reference sequence). The CDR3 runs 16 residues. CDR3 amino acids: CASSLVVDTNTGELFF. The CDR3 DNA sequence: TGTGCCAGCAGCCTCGTTGTGGACACGAACACCGGGGAGCTGTTTTTT.

The gene calls are TRBV4-3 and TRBJ2-7; D unclear. CDR1 and CDR2 (germline): LGHNA, YSLEER. This CDR3 has 14 residues. The ends were cut back, 1 base at V and 0 bases at J, with 7 bases in the middle. This CDR3 reads CASSQAGRSYEQYF. The CDR3 DNA reads TGCGCCAGCAGCCAAGCCGGTCGCTCCTACGAGCAGTACTTC.

This rearrangement joins TRBV6-6 to TRBJ1-3, with 8 positions matching TRBD1. J was trimmed by 0 bases and V by 6 bases; bases with no gene match: 7. The germline gives CDR1 MNHNY, CDR2 SVGAGI (reference sequence). This CDR3 is 16 amino acids long. CDR3 in amino acids: CASRTGDTLSGNTIYF. The CDR3 region has the DNA TGTGCCAGCAGGACAGGGGATACCCTCTCTGGAAACACCATATATTTT.

The J gene is TRBJ1-3, the V gene TRBV3-1 (or the pseudogene TRBV3-2), with a weak D call TRBD1 (5 bases). Germline assignment: CDR1 LGHDT and CDR2 YNNKEL (reference sequence). Trimming cost V 3 bases and J 13 bases, with 13 bases left between them. The CDR3 spans 12 residues. The CDR3 loop reads CASSQSGTSIYF. The CDR3, as DNA: TGTGCCAGCAGCCAGTCAGGGACGTCGATATATTTT.